The 11 T cell receptor beta chains below come from one sample, sequenced in a study of T cells in Graves' hyperthyroidism and ophthalmopathy. RNA transcripts provided the source from which TCR beta CDR3 regions were amplified. First-round RT-PCR of the TCR CDR3 relied on the HTBI primer set. TCRdb passed the multiplex PCR reads through MiXCR, listing each CDR3 protein once. The sample yields approximately 380,000 distinct CDR3 sequences, under 20% seen once. Sequencing was performed on blood. The receptors derive from a man aged 18 to 30 with Graves' ophthalmopathy.

This clonotype was seen repeatedly, ten times or more. CDR3 DNA: TGCGCCAGCAGCTTGGTAAGGGACACGGCTACCTACGAGCAGTACTTC. It is translated as CASSLVRDTATYEQYF. V and J are TRBV5-1 and TRBJ2-7, with D perhaps TRBD1 (6 bases). There are 16 residues in the CDR3. Germline CDR1 SGHRS, CDR2 YFSETQ. Trimming cost V 0 bases and J 2 bases, with 15 bases left between them.

This clonotype was counted only a few times. Written as DNA, the CDR3 is TGTGCCAGCAGCCAAGAAGTAGGGTTTAATTCACCCCTCCACTTT. Residues: CASSQEVGFNSPLHF. The chain carries TRBV4-2 and TRBJ1-6; D is undetermined. The V gene lost 0 bases and the J gene lost 6 bases, with 9 bases spanning the gap. CDR1 is LGHNA, CDR2 YNFKEQ, per germline. The CDR3 runs to 15 residues.

This clonotype was observed many times. The V and J genes are TRBV5-1 and TRBJ2-1; the match to TRBD1 covers 8 bases. This CDR3 spans 14 amino acids. CDR1 is SGHRS and CDR2 is YFSETQ in the germline V gene. Germline trimming cut 3 bases from V and 8 bases from J; bases unmatched to any gene: 7. CDR3 residues: CASSSRTGSHEQFF. CDR3 nucleotides: TGCGCCAGCAGCTCACGGACAGGGAGCCATGAGCAGTTCTTC.

Concerning this clonotype itself: At one end, the junction sequence differs from germline, possibly due to a read error. The chain is built from TRBV4-1 and TRBJ2-7; D may match TRBD1 or TRBD2 (5 bases each). There are 14 residues in the CDR3. Germline CDR1 reads MGHRA; CDR2 reads YSYEKL. CDR3 nucleotide sequence: TGCGCCAGCAGTCAAGGGACCGAAGGCTACGAGCAGTACTTC. Translated: CASSQGTEGYEQYF.

This clonotype came up a few times. The chain recombines TRBV5-1 with TRBJ2-3; tentatively, D is TRBD1 (6 bases). From germline, CDR1 is SGHRS and CDR2 YFSETQ. With 3 bases removed from V and 2 bases from J, the gap between germline ends came to 22 bases. This CDR3 comprises 18 residues. CDR3 region: CASSSYLQGQGHTDTQYF. In DNA, the CDR3 is TGCGCCAGCAGCTCGTACTTACAGGGTCAGGGCCACACAGATACGCAGTATTTT. The entire variable domain, with the rest obtained from reference TRBV5-1 and TRBJ2-3, is as follows: KAGVTQTPRYLIKTRGQQVTLSCSPISGHRSVSWYQQTPGQGLQFLFEYFSETQRNKGNFPGRFSGRQFSNSRSEMNVSTLELGDSALYLCASSSYLQGQGHTDTQYFGPGTRLTVL.

The chain combines TRBV25-1 with TRBJ1-6; unclear D gene. This CDR3 comprises 14 residues. CDR1 MGHDK and CDR2 SYGVNS come from the germline V gene. Between the trimmed V and J ends, which lost 4 bases and 12 bases, there was a span of 16 bases. CDR3 residues: CASSVSRGILPLHF. The CDR3 DNA follows: TGTGCCAGCAGTGTCAGTCGTGGAATTCTACCCCTCCACTTT.

This clonotype was observed a few times. The rearrangement uses TRBV12-3 or TRBV12-4 and TRBJ2-7; 7 bases match TRBD1. The ends lost 3 bases at V and 5 bases at J; junction bases unmatched: 7. The CDR3 covers 14 residues. CDR3 sequence reads: CASSLVTGKHEQYF. CDR3 DNA sequence: TGTGCCAGCAGTTTGGTGACAGGGAAGCACGAGCAGTACTTC.

The table lists this clonotype with many counts. The chain is built from TRBV7-3 and TRBJ2-3; D possibly corresponds to TRBD2 (7 bases). This CDR3 spans 15 amino acids. V dropped 4 bases and J dropped 0 bases, with 11 bases sitting between them. Germline CDR1 reads SGHTA; CDR2 reads FQGTGA. CDR3 in amino acids: CASSSRGASTDTQYF. As DNA, the CDR3 is TGTGCCAGCAGCTCCCGGGGGGCTAGCACAGATACGCAGTATTTT.

Only a few counts were recorded for this clonotype. The gene calls are TRBV6-6 and TRBJ2-1; 11 nucleotides line up with TRBD2. This CDR3 region has 15 residues. Trimming removed 2 bases from V and 9 bases from J; junction bases left unmatched: 6. Germline V lookup: CDR1 MNHNY, CDR2 SVGAGI (reference sequence). CDR3 region: CASSYLSGGAGEQFF. CDR3 coding DNA: TGTGCCAGCAGTTACCTTAGCGGGGGGGCCGGTGAGCAGTTCTTC.

Ten or more counts support this clonotype. The rearrangement links TRBV29-1 to TRBJ1-1; D unresolved. Deletions cut 6 bases from V and 0 bases from J, with 11 bases between. The CDR3 consists of 13 residues. CDR1 and CDR2 (germline): SQVTM, ANQGSEA. CDR3 sequence reads: CSVRFHMNTEAFF. The CDR3 DNA follows: TGCAGCGTCCGTTTCCATATGAACACTGAAGCTTTCTTT.

The table lists this clonotype with many counts. The chain links TRBV11-2 to TRBJ1-1; TRBD1 matches 7 bases. The CDR3 is 15 residues long. In germline, CDR1 is SGHAT, CDR2 FQNNGV. V shed 0 bases and J 4 bases; nucleotides not matched to a gene: 5. CDR3 bases: TGTGCCAGCAGCTTAGAACAGGGGTTGGCCACTGAAGCTTTCTTT. Translated: CASSLEQGLATEAFF.